This T cell receptor beta chain is drawn from a study of CD8 T cells in ankylosing spondylitis. Overall study findings and caveats: As reported, disease-linked clones showed significant enrichment in matched ankylosing spondylitis synovial fluid. Both synovial fluid and blood in reactive arthritis had previously been reported to carry some motif variants. Characteristic, it appeared, of ankylosing spondylitis blood was a TCR beta motif of fewer than 10 highly homologous variants.

Remarks on this clonotype: Its antigen is as yet unknown.

The junction had 9 bases not matched to a gene; V was cut back by 5 bases and J by 1 base. The CDR3 loop spans 16 amino acids. The germline V gene has CDR1 MNHEY and CDR2 SVGAGI. Libraries of TCR beta came from quantitative 5'-RACE with molecular barcodes. TCRdb reprocessed the 5' RACE reads with MiXCR, giving one entry per CDR3 protein. Among hundreds of thousands of distinct CDR3 sequences listed, around 19% were seen once. The chain employs TRBV6-5 and TRBJ1-1; 8 bases match TRBD1. The clonotype originates from a male donor with ankylosing spondylitis or in good health (not recorded which). Sequences were obtained from blood, either unsorted or a sorted T cell fraction (not recorded which). This CDR3 is CASSNLQGGKNTEAFF. CDR3 nucleotides: TGTGCCAGCAGTAACCTACAGGGGGGAAAGAACACTGAAGCTTTCTTT.